This T cell receptor (beta chain) was sequenced during a study of sequential checkpoint blockade in melanoma. Treatment denoted: randomized to nivolumab then ipilimumab (arm A) or the reverse (arm B). CDR3 size: 16 residues. CDR1 is SGHDT, CDR2 YYEEEE, per germline. V lost 0 bases to trimming and J lost 4 bases, with 13 bases between them. Only in-frame clones appear in the TCRdb table, and some are missing; sequencing was by immunoSEQ multiplex PCR. The sample lists 15,000 to 20,000 clones; 50% to 65% were seen once. Sequenced here: CD8+ T cells sorted from blood (inferred from file names), sampled from a patient given nivolumab and ipilimumab in sequence. The J gene is TRBJ2-2, the V gene TRBV5-6, with D tentatively TRBD1 (5 bases). This TCR derives from a human donor with melanoma. Here the CDR3 reads CASSLGAGWSTGELFF. CDR3 nucleotides: TGTGCCAGCAGCTTGGGCGCAGGGTGGAGCACCGGGGAGCTGTTTTTT.